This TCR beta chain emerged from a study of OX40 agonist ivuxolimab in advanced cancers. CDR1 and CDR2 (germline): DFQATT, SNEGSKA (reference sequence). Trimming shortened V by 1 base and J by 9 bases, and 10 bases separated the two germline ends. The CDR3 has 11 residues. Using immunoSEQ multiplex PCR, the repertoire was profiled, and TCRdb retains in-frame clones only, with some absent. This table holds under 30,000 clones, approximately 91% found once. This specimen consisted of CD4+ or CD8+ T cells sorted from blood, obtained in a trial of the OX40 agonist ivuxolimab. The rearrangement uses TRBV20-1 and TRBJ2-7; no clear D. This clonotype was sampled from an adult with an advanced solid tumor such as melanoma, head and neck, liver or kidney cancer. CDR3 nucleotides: TGCAGTGCTAGAGGGGTGGAATGGCAGTACTTC. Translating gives CSARGVEWQYF.